This T cell receptor beta chain was sequenced during a study of T cell responses to AZD1222 COVID-19 vaccine. Generated by immunoSEQ multiplex PCR, the TCRdb table keeps only in-frame clones and is missing some. This sample has about 120,000 clones; 88% occur once, and the top ten carry 4% to 5.5%. With 2 bases removed from V and 0 bases from J, the gap between germline ends came to 8 bases. Germline V gene data show CDR1 as MNHEY and CDR2 as SVGAGI. The CDR3 sequence is 15 residues long. This clone was recorded only once. The sequenced sample was peripheral blood, obtained on day 0 of AZD1222 vaccination. This TCR was recovered from an adult in good health. This chain connects TRBV6-5 to TRBJ1-3; no clear D. The CDR3 protein is CASSYTGISGNTIYF. The CDR3 DNA reads as TGTGCCAGCAGTTACACGGGGATCTCTGGAAACACCATATATTTT.